The T cell receptor beta chain described here comes from a study of T cell repertoires in cytomegalovirus infection. Turning to the study itself: TCR beta signatures that were public indicated CMV infection and matching HLA type.

TCRdb used MiXCR to reprocess the reads, holding one entry per CDR3 protein. The table records approximately 550,000 distinct CDR3 sequences, more than 15% of them present only once. On this clonotype: Its cognate antigen is unknown.

The CDR3 loop spans 11 amino acids. V lost 7 bases, J lost 4 bases, and 7 bases lay in between. Study-level points and caveats: Dominating the ex vivo response were HLA-C-restricted CMV-specific TCR beta clonotypes. CMV carriers having the relevant HLA were flagged by cumulative public TCR beta family frequency.

The gene calls are TRBV23-1 and TRBJ2-5, with D possibly being TRBD1 (5 bases). TRBV23-1 qualifies as an ORF whose function is uncertain. The source is a human donor in good health (CMV status not recorded). Some clones in this sample may be carry-over from other donors' samples. The specimen was CD8+ T cells from PBMCs. CDR3 loop: CASTRGETQYF. The CDR3 nucleotides read TGCGCCAGCACAAGGGGAGAGACCCAGTACTTC.